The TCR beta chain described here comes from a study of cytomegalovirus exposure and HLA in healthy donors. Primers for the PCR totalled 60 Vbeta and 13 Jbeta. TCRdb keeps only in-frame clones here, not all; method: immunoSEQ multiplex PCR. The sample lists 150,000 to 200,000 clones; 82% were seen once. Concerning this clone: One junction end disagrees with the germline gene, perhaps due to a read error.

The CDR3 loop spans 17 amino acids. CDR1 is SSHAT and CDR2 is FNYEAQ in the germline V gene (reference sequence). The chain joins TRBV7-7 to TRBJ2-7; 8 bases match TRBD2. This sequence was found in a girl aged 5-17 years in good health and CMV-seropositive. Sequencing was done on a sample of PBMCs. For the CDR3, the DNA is TGTGCTAGCAGCTCAACCACTAGCGGCCCCGCTGCTGGCGAGCAGTACTTC. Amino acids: CASSSTTSGPAAGEQYF. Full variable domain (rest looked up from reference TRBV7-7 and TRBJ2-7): GAGVSQSPRYKVTKRGQDVTLRCDPISSHATLYWYQQALGQGPEFLTYFNYEAQPDKSGLPSDRFSAERPEGSISTLTIQRTEQRDSAMYRCASSSTTSGPAAGEQYFGPGTRLTVT.